These 11 T cell receptor beta chains were all obtained from the same sample, sequenced in a study of T cells in Graves' hyperthyroidism and ophthalmopathy. Researchers took RNA transcripts and amplified the TCR beta CDR3 regions from them. Using the HTBI primer set, a first-round RT-PCR was run on the TCR CDR3. TCRdb reanalysed the multiplex PCR reads using MiXCR and keeps one entry per CDR3 protein. The data show under 500,000 distinct CDR3 sequences, about 14% seen once. Sample: blood. These receptors were taken from a man in his fifties or sixties with Graves' ophthalmopathy.

The chain links TRBV5-1 to TRBJ2-3, with TRBD2 matching 14 bases. The V gene's germline CDR1 is SGHRS and CDR2 YFSETQ. V dropped 7 bases and J dropped 2; count of bases not matched to a gene: 6. This CDR3 has 16 amino acids. The CDR3 sequence: CASQTSGRAVTDTQYF. Here the CDR3 DNA reads TGCGCCAGCCAGACTAGCGGGAGGGCCGTCACAGATACGCAGTATTTT. The variable domain in full, with the rest retrieved from reference TRBV5-1 and TRBJ2-3, is KAGVTQTPRYLIKTRGQQVTLSCSPISGHRSVSWYQQTPGQGLQFLFEYFSETQRNKGNFPGRFSGRQFSNSRSEMNVSTLELGDSALYLCASQTSGRAVTDTQYFGPGTRLTVL.

This clonotype was seen only a few times. The chain joins TRBV12-3 or TRBV12-4 to TRBJ2-1; 13 bases line up with TRBD2. The V gene end was trimmed by 3 bases and the J gene end by 5 bases; junction bases not matched to a gene: 4. The CDR3 consists of 16 residues. The CDR3 protein is CASSFRTSGRDNEQFF. For the CDR3, the DNA is TGTGCCAGCAGTTTCCGGACTAGCGGGAGAGACAATGAGCAGTTCTTC.

There are many counts of this clonotype. The chain joins TRBV27 to TRBJ2-4; a possible D gene is TRBD1 (6 bases). CDR3 length equals 16 residues. V lost 4 bases and J lost 0, with 13 bases in between. From germline, CDR1 is MNHEY and CDR2 SMNVEV (reference sequence). CDR3 sequence: CASSYGQLLAKNIQYF. The CDR3 DNA sequence: TGTGCCAGCAGTTACGGACAGCTTCTAGCCAAAAACATTCAGTACTTC.

In this sample, this clonotype turned up many times. The J gene is TRBJ1-2, the V gene TRBV12-3 or TRBV12-4; the D is unclear. Trimming removed 2 bases at V and 2 bases at J, with 6 bases between. The CDR3 has 13 residues. For the CDR3, the DNA is TGTGCCAGCAGTTTAAGGCTGAACTATGGCTACACCTTC. This encodes CASSLRLNYGYTF.

This clonotype was observed at least ten times. This chain connects TRBV20-1 to TRBJ2-3; TRBD2 might be the D (6 bases). Per germline, CDR1 DFQATT and CDR2 SNEGSKA (reference sequence). The CDR3 is made up of 16 amino acids. Trimming cost V 3 bases and J 0 bases, with 16 bases left between them. The CDR3 DNA reads TGCAGTGCTAGTGTCCGGGGGTACTCTAGCACAGATACGCAGTATTTT. It translates to CSASVRGYSSTDTQYF.

This clonotype appeared many times. The chain uses TRBV30 and TRBJ2-7; unclear D gene. V was shortened by 1 base and J by 6 bases, with 13 bases between the two germline ends. Per the germline V gene, CDR1 is GTSNPN and CDR2 is SVGIG (reference sequence). The CDR3 length is 13 residues. The CDR3 loop is CAWSGGLDAEQYF. The CDR3 nucleotides are TGTGCCTGGAGTGGTGGCCTTGACGCCGAGCAGTACTTC.

This clonotype came up once. With a much larger clone just one base away, this may be a read error. V and J are TRBV2 and TRBJ1-5; maybe TRBD1 (6 bases). Germline CDR1 is SNHLY and CDR2 is FYNNEI. There are 16 residues in the CDR3. CDR3 region: CASSWRSGGPNQPRHF. The CDR3 region has the DNA TGTGCCAGCAGTTGGCGTTCGGGGGGGCCCAATCAGCCCCGGCATTTT.

At least ten counts were recorded for this clonotype. This chain joins TRBV16 and TRBJ1-1; tentative D call: TRBD1 (6 bases). Trimming left V 2 bases short and J 5 bases short, with 9 bases between. The germline V gene encodes CDR1 KGHSY and CDR2 FQNENV. This CDR3 comprises 13 residues. The CDR3 reads CASSQIRGTEAFF. The CDR3 nucleotides are TGTGCCAGCAGCCAAATAAGGGGGACTGAAGCTTTCTTT.

In this sample, this clonotype turned up many times. V usage is TRBV5-1 and J usage is TRBJ2-1; 10 nucleotides agree with TRBD2. This CDR3 is 19 amino acids long. The J segment lost 0 bases and the V segment lost 0 bases, leaving 9 bases of the junction unmatched. The germline V gene has CDR1 SGHRS and CDR2 YFSETQ. The CDR3 reads CASSLGGTSAPSSYNEQFF. CDR3 nucleotide sequence: TGCGCCAGCAGCTTGGGAGGGACTAGCGCTCCGAGCTCCTACAATGAGCAGTTCTTC.

Comment on this clonotype: A much larger clone sits a single nucleotide away, making a read error possible. The chain combines TRBV6-8 with TRBJ2-7, with D perhaps being TRBD1 or TRBD2 (6 bases each). Germline V lookup: CDR1 MNHGY, CDR2 SAAAGT. V dropped 11 bases and J dropped 4 bases, with 21 bases sitting between them. The CDR3 length is 14 residues. The CDR3 coding sequence is TGTGCCGGCGGGGAGAGCCGGGGGCGGTACGAGCAGTACTTC. It encodes CAGGESRGRYEQYF.

This clonotype was observed many times. The chain uses TRBV7-6 and TRBJ2-1; 15 bases are a match to TRBD2. Germline V lookup: CDR1 SGHVS, CDR2 FNYEAQ. V shed 1 base, J shed 6 bases, and the junction held 22 bases outside the gene matches. The CDR3 length is 23 residues. DNA of the CDR3: TGTGCCAGCAGCTTAGGACCGCACGCCGGGACTAGCGGGAGGAACCCCCCTTTCAATGAGCAGTTCTTC. Translated, it gives CASSLGPHAGTSGRNPPFNEQFF.